Listed below are T cell receptor beta chains from one sample, sequenced in a study of blood T cell repertoires in COVID-19. Assay: immunoSEQ multiplex PCR; the TCRdb copy retains only in-frame clones and omits some. The table has over 350,000 clones, 80% to 90% seen once. Input material: peripheral blood. The receptors here all came from a woman under 40 with active or convalescent COVID-19. Each CDR3 is given without its conserved first and last residue. The order of the fields is V gene, CDR3 length, CDR3 protein.

v_gene: TRBV11-2
len: 11
CDR3aa: ASTEQVGSPLH

v_gene: TRBV15
len: 15
CDR3aa: ATSRPTALLAKNIQY

v_gene: TRBV19
len: 13
CDR3aa: ASRDSGRVEDTQY

v_gene: TRBV29-1
len: 9
CDR3aa: SVEGGNEQF

v_gene: TRBV13
len: 11
CDR3aa: ASSFLNTGELF

v_gene: TRBV11-2
len: 13
CDR3aa: ASSLRQGANNEQF

v_gene: TRBV10-2
len: 10
CDR3aa: ASRGDSYGYT

v_gene: TRBV19
len: 12
CDR3aa: ASSLNSGANVLT

v_gene: TRBV6-6
len: 12
CDR3aa: ASGTSGNEDTQY

v_gene: TRBV3-1/TRBV3-2
len: 9
CDR3aa: ASTGGYGYT

v_gene: TRBV5-5
len: 10
CDR3aa: ASSREIGELF

v_gene: TRBV9
len: 12
CDR3aa: ASSATGATGELF

v_gene: TRBV10-3
len: 10
CDR3aa: AIGQGDTEAF

v_gene: TRBV6-5
len: 11
CDR3aa: ASSPTGAYGYT

v_gene: TRBV6-2/TRBV6-3
len: 13
CDR3aa: ASSSLSQGNTEAF

v_gene: TRBV24-1
len: 13
CDR3aa: ATSDRTGGTGELF

v_gene: TRBV29-1
len: 13
CDR3aa: SVEGDSVSNYEQY

v_gene: TRBV19
len: 9
CDR3aa: ASRQGNGYT

v_gene: TRBV11-2
len: 11
CDR3aa: ASSLGPDQPQH

v_gene: TRBV6-1
len: 13
CDR3aa: ASSELSRGDPGYT

v_gene: TRBV27
len: 13
CDR3aa: ASSLSSGMNTEAF

v_gene: TRBV2
len: 13
CDR3aa: ASRNPTGANYGYT

v_gene: TRBV28
len: 17
CDR3aa: ASSLRWLAVTSSYNEQF

v_gene: TRBV19
len: 12
CDR3aa: ASSPGVALSPLH

v_gene: TRBV6-5
len: 13
CDR3aa: ASSYSGGKNYGYT

v_gene: TRBV19
len: 13
CDR3aa: ASSSDRAGANVLT

v_gene: TRBV19
len: 13
CDR3aa: ASSMVPETNEKLF

v_gene: TRBV2
len: 9
CDR3aa: ASSSLLTQY

v_gene: TRBV27
len: 14
CDR3aa: ASSLSALRYPHEQY

v_gene: TRBV11-2
len: 17
CDR3aa: ASSLDYWGEGPGDSPLH

v_gene: TRBV11-2
len: 12
CDR3aa: ASSLEDSYNEQF